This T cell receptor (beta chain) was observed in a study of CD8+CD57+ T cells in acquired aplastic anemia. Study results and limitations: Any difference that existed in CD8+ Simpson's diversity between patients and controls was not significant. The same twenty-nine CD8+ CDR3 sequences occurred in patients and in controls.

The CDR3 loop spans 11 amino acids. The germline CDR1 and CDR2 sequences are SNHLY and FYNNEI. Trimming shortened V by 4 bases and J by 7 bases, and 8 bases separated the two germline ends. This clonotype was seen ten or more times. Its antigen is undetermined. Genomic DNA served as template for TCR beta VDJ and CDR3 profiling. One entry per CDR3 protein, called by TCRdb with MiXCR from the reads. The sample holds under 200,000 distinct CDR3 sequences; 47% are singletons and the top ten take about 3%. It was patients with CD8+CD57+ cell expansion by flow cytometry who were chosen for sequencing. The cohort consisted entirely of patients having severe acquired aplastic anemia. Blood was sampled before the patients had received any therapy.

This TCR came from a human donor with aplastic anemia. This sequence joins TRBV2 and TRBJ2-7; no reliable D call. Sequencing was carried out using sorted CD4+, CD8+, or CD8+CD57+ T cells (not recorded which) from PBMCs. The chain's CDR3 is CASSVVGEQYF. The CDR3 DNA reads TGTGCCAGCAGTGTTGTGGGGGAGCAGTACTTC.